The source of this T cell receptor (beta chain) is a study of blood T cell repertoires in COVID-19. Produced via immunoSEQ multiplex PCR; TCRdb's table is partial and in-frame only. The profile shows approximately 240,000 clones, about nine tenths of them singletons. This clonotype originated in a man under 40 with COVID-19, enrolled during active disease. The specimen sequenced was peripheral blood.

The CDR3 protein is CASSTHGQNTEAFF. The CDR3 nucleotides are TGTGCCAGTAGTACCCACGGACAGAACACTGAAGCTTTCTTT. This sequence joins TRBV19 and TRBJ1-1; a possible D gene is TRBD1 (5 bases). Trimming took 4 bases from V and 1 from J, leaving 10 bases between them. The CDR3 runs to 14 residues. In germline, CDR1 is LNHDA, CDR2 SQIVND (reference sequence).